Below are 14 T cell receptor beta chains sequenced from a single sample in a study of CD8 T cells in ankylosing spondylitis. TCRdb analysed the 5' RACE reads with MiXCR anew, one entry per CDR3 protein. The table records 150,000 to 200,000 distinct CDR3 sequences, about 16% of them present only once. Sequenced sample: blood, either unsorted or a sorted T cell fraction (not recorded which). The receptors here all came from a male donor with ankylosing spondylitis or in good health (not recorded which).

The rearrangement joins TRBV7-2 to TRBJ2-1, with D possibly being TRBD1 or TRBD2 (5 bases each). Germline-derived CDR1 and CDR2 are SGHTA and FQGNSA. Trimming left V 8 bases short and J 3 bases short, with 11 bases between. This CDR3 is 13 amino acids long. CDR3 sequence: CASDPGLYNEQFF. The DNA of the CDR3 is TGTGCCAGCGACCCGGGGCTCTACAATGAGCAGTTCTTC.

V is TRBV5-4 and J is TRBJ2-1; 11 bases agree with TRBD1. The CDR3 sequence is 13 residues long. Trimming removed 7 bases from V and 8 bases from J; junction bases left unmatched: 5. Per the germline V gene, CDR1 is SGHNT and CDR2 is YYREEE (reference sequence). Written as DNA, the CDR3 is TGTGCCAGCCGGCCGGGACAGGGGGATGAGCAGTTCTTC. Its protein product is CASRPGQGDEQFF.

This clonotype showed up many times. The V and J genes are TRBV7-8 and TRBJ2-1; 12 bases agree with TRBD2. Germline V gene lookup returns CDR1 SGHVS and CDR2 FQNEAQ. J was trimmed by 2 bases and V by 5 bases; bases with no gene match: 7. The CDR3 is 17 residues long. The CDR3 here is CASSAASGRGAYNEQFF. The CDR3 DNA reads as TGTGCCAGCAGCGCCGCTAGCGGGAGGGGGGCCTACAATGAGCAGTTCTTC.

The chain is built from TRBV19 and TRBJ2-7; 8 positions agree with TRBD1. The germline V gene encodes CDR1 LNHDA and CDR2 SQIVND (reference sequence). The CDR3 contains 16 residues. The J segment lost 1 base and the V segment lost 3 bases, leaving 8 bases of the junction unmatched. CDR3 nucleotides: TGTGCCAGTAGTATGGGGGGACAGGCCCCATCCTACGAGCAGTACTTC. Its translation: CASSMGGQAPSYEQYF. The complete variable domain, with remaining parts taken from reference TRBV19 and TRBJ2-7, reads DGGITQSPKYLFRKEGQNVTLSCEQNLNHDAMYWYRQDPGQGLRLIYYSQIVNDFQKGDIAEGYSVSREKKESFPLTVTSAQKNPTAFYLCASSMGGQAPSYEQYFGPGTRLTVT.

The chain recombines TRBV28 with TRBJ2-3; perhaps TRBD2 as D (7 bases). V lost 8 bases and J lost 2, with 17 bases in between. The CDR3 extends over 15 amino acids. Germline CDR1 reads MDHEN; CDR2 reads SYDVKM. CDR3: CASCPEGGLTDTQYF. CDR3 bases: TGTGCCAGCTGTCCTGAGGGGGGGCTCACAGATACGCAGTATTTT. Looking up the rest from reference TRBV28 and TRBJ2-3 gives the full variable domain: DVKVTQSSRYLVKRTGEKVFLECVQDMDHENMFWYRQDPGLGLRLIYFSYDVKMKEKGDIPEGYSVSREKKERFSLILESASTNQTSMYLCASCPEGGLTDTQYFGPGTRLTVL.

There are a few counts of this clonotype. J is TRBJ2-7 and V is TRBV7-6, with D unresolved. Germline V CDR1 and CDR2: SGHVS, FNYEAQ. This CDR3 has 17 amino acids. The V gene lost 6 bases and the J gene lost 3 bases, with 24 bases spanning the gap. The CDR3 bases are TGTGCCAGCAGTCCATTGCAGCCAGAGGCCGCGCGCTACGAGCAGTACTTC. The encoded protein is CASSPLQPEAARYEQYF.

This clonotype was found many times. V is TRBV4-1 and J is TRBJ2-1; 9 bases are shared with TRBD1. CDR3 size: 15 residues. With 5 bases clipped from V and 3 bases from J, the junction kept 5 bases outside the gene matches. The germline gives CDR1 MGHRA, CDR2 YSYEKL. The CDR3 region is CASSARTGDYNEQFF. The DNA for the CDR3 is TGCGCCAGCAGCGCCCGGACAGGGGACTACAATGAGCAGTTCTTC.

This clonotype was counted ten times or more. This chain uses TRBV4-1 with TRBJ2-7, with 9 bases lining up with TRBD1. The CDR3 covers 15 residues. Germline V gene lookup returns CDR1 MGHRA and CDR2 YSYEKL. The ends lost 2 bases at V and 3 bases at J; junction bases unmatched: 5. The CDR3 DNA sequence: TGCGCCAGCAGCCAAAGTGGACAGGGGATCTACGAGCAGTACTTC. It specifies CASSQSGQGIYEQYF.

This clonotype was recorded at least ten times. The chain joins TRBV19 to TRBJ1-1; 7 bases align to TRBD1. Looked up from germline, CDR1 is LNHDA and CDR2 is SQIVND (reference sequence). V lost 7 bases, J lost 2 bases, and 7 bases stayed unmatched. CDR3 length equals 14 residues. CDR3 nucleotides: TGTGCCAGTACTTTGGCAGGGGGAAACACTGAAGCTTTCTTT. It yields the protein CASTLAGGNTEAFF.

This chain joins TRBV20-1 and TRBJ2-3, with D hard to call. Germline values: CDR1 DFQATT, CDR2 SNEGSKA (reference sequence). The CDR3 has 13 amino acids. V lost 5 bases, J lost 1 base, and 10 bases lay in between. The CDR3 loop reads CSAGLGGTDTQYF. The CDR3, as DNA: TGCAGTGCTGGCTTAGGAGGCACAGATACGCAGTATTTT.

This clonotype occurred many times. The chain is built from TRBV2 and TRBJ2-1; D is perhaps TRBD2 (6 bases). V dropped 10 bases and J dropped 12 bases, with 16 bases sitting between them. Germline CDR1 reads SNHLY; CDR2 reads FYNNEI. CDR3 length: 11 residues. CDR3 amino acids: CAILAEGRQFF. The CDR3 nucleotides are TGTGCCATCTTAGCGGAAGGCCGGCAGTTCTTC.

V is TRBV9 and J is TRBJ1-2; D is perhaps TRBD1 (6 bases). With 1 base removed from V and 4 bases from J, the gap between germline ends came to 14 bases. Germline V gives CDR1 SGDLS, CDR2 YYNGEE. The CDR3 has 15 amino acids. CDR3 protein: CASSVSGGSGYGYTF. As DNA, the CDR3 is TGTGCCAGCAGCGTATCTGGGGGCTCAGGCTATGGCTACACCTTC.

V usage is TRBV20-1 and J usage is TRBJ1-5; possible D gene TRBD1, 6 bases. Germline loops: CDR1 DFQATT, CDR2 SNEGSKA (reference sequence). The CDR3 has 14 amino acids. Trimming took off 3 bases at V and 3 bases at J, with 12 bases between the two ends. This chain's CDR3 is CSARGGGSNQPQHF. The CDR3 nucleotides are TGCAGTGCTAGGGGGGGGGGCTCCAATCAGCCCCAGCATTTT.

The sample holds many counts of this clonotype. The chain joins TRBV20-1 to TRBJ1-1; 8 nucleotides agree with TRBD1. J lost 9 bases, V lost 5 bases, and 11 bases had no gene match. There are 13 residues in the CDR3. Germline-derived CDR1 and CDR2 are DFQATT and SNEGSKA (reference sequence). The chain's CDR3 is CSASWTGWDKAFF. CDR3 DNA sequence: TGCAGTGCTTCCTGGACAGGGTGGGATAAAGCTTTCTTT.